Listed below are T cell receptor beta chains from one sample, sequenced in a study of response to subunit inactivated influenza vaccine. TCRdb re-analysed the RT-PCR reads in MiXCR, keeping a single row per CDR3 protein. The sample gives just under 250,000 distinct CDR3 sequences, 10% to 15% of which show up once; under 10% is in the top ten. The input for sequencing was non-naive T cells sorted from PBMCs, taken 14 days before vaccination. Receptor source: a man between 50 and 59 years old who received an inactivated influenza vaccine. Both conserved end residues are part of each CDR3. A D gene is named only where the DNA matches it firmly. Only part of the rows carry a size: once, few, many, or a class if the clone is expanded.

d_call | j_call | clone_size | v_call | cdr3_nt | cdr3_aa
- | TRBJ1-1 | many | TRBV7-8 | TGTGCCAGCAGCCGGACCGCTTTAAGCACTGAAGCTTTCTTT | CASSRTALSTEAFF
- | TRBJ2-2 | - | TRBV18 | TGTGCCAGCTCGGAAGCAACGGTCTGGGGCGGGGAGCTGTTTTTT | CASSEATVWGGELFF
- | TRBJ2-2 | many | TRBV11-2 | TGTGCCAGCAGCTTAGGGTTTGGCACCGGGGAGCTGTTTTTT | CASSLGFGTGELFF
- | TRBJ2-3 | few | TRBV20-1 | TGCAGTGCTCCCCGGTTCAACACAGATACGCAGTATTTT | CSAPRFNTDTQYF
- | TRBJ2-1 | many | TRBV10-3 | TGTGCCATCAGTGAAGTTGGAAATGAGCAGTTCTTC | CAISEVGNEQFF
- | TRBJ2-7 | few | TRBV27 | TGTGCCAGCAGTTTATTCGGATCGGGGGCAGGGGTCGACGAGCAGTACTTC | CASSLFGSGAGVDEQYF
TRBD1 | TRBJ1-4 | few | TRBV5-1 | TGCGCCAGCAGCTTGGAAAGACAGGGGGCAGGTGAAAAACTGTTTTTT | CASSLERQGAGEKLFF
TRBD2 | TRBJ2-5 | - | TRBV7-3 | TGTGCCAGCAATATTAGCGGGAGGGGGTACCAAGAGACCCAGTACTTC | CASNISGRGYQETQYF
TRBD2 | TRBJ2-2 | many | TRBV30 | TGTGCCTGGAGTGTGCGGGGGGGTCGAACCGGGGAGCTGTTTTTT | CAWSVRGGRTGELFF
TRBD2 | TRBJ2-2 | few | TRBV28 | TGTGCCAGCAGTCGGACGGGAGGGCCGAGGAGCGGGGAGCTGTTTTTT | CASSRTGGPRSGELFF
- | TRBJ2-1 | many | TRBV27 | TGTGCCAGCAGTCGGGACTCAACATACAATGAGCAGTTCTTC | CASSRDSTYNEQFF
- | TRBJ2-2 | - | TRBV20-1 | TGCAGTGCCAGGCCTCTCCGGCAGGGGCGGAGCGGGGAGCTGTTTTTT | CSARPLRQGRSGELFF
- | TRBJ2-7 | few | TRBV20-1 | TGCAGTGCTGGTCCCGGGACTGCTTCCTACGAGCAGTACTTC | CSAGPGTASYEQYF
- | TRBJ2-7 | many | TRBV29-1 | TGCAGCGTAACCCGGGACGGACCCTACGAGCAGTACTTC | CSVTRDGPYEQYF
- | TRBJ2-2 | few | TRBV6-1 | TGTGCCAGCCCGCCTGGGGCCGACACCGGGGAGCTGTTTTTT | CASPPGADTGELFF
TRBD2 | TRBJ2-1 | - | TRBV5-1 | TGCGCCAGCAGCTTTGCAGCGGGAGGGTCACGGGAGCAGTTCTTC | CASSFAAGGSREQFF
- | TRBJ1-1 | many | TRBV29-1 | TGCAGCGGCCATACAGGGTACACTGAAGCTTTCTTT | CSGHTGYTEAFF
- | TRBJ1-5 | few | TRBV20-1 | TGCAGTGCTAGAGATGGACAGACACCCTATAGCAATCAGCCCCAGCATTTT | CSARDGQTPYSNQPQHF
TRBD2 | TRBJ2-1 | - | TRBV11-2 | TGTGCCAGCAGCCCAGGAGCGGGGGGGCCCTATGAGCAGTTCTTC | CASSPGAGGPYEQFF
TRBD1 | TRBJ2-3 | - | TRBV7-2 | TGTGCCACCCGGACAGGGGGGATTGATACGCAGTATTTT | CATRTGGIDTQYF
TRBD1 | TRBJ1-1 | - | TRBV20-1 | TGCAGTGCTAGAAGACAGGGGCAGAACACTGAAGCTTTCTTT | CSARRQGQNTEAFF
TRBD2 | TRBJ2-1 | many | TRBV29-1 | TGCAGCGTTGATTCTAGAGTGCTAGCGGGCAATGAGCAGTTCTTC | CSVDSRVLAGNEQFF
TRBD2 | TRBJ2-7 | - | TRBV28 | TGTGCCAGCAGAACCGGGACTAGCTACTACGAGCAGTACTTC | CASRTGTSYYEQYF
- | TRBJ2-7 | - | TRBV28 | TGTGCCAGCAGTTTAGGGAACGCTCCCTACGAGCAGTACTTC | CASSLGNAPYEQYF
- | TRBJ2-5 | - | TRBV20-1 | TGCAGTGCTAGACCCTCGGGGGGCAGAGAGACCCAGTACTTC | CSARPSGGRETQYF
TRBD2 | TRBJ2-2 | - | TRBV4-2 | TGTGCCAGCAGCCAGGGACTAGCGGGAGGGGATGGGGAGCTGTTTTTT | CASSQGLAGGDGELFF
- | TRBJ2-7 | few | TRBV5-1 | TGCGCCAGCAGCGAAGGGGTCGGCTCCTACGAGCAGTACTTC | CASSEGVGSYEQYF
- | TRBJ2-7 | few | TRBV29-1 | TGCAGCGTAAGCGGTTTTAAAGGTTACGAGCAGTACTTC | CSVSGFKGYEQYF
TRBD1 | TRBJ2-3 | - | TRBV5-5 | TGTGCCAGCAGCTTGGCTGAACAGGGGGCCCAAGATACGCAGTATTTT | CASSLAEQGAQDTQYF
- | TRBJ1-2 | - | TRBV6-2/TRBV6-3 | TGTGCCAGCAGTACAAAGACAGTCTATGGCTACACCTTC | CASSTKTVYGYTF
- | TRBJ2-3 | many | TRBV5-1 | TGCGCCAGCAGTGATGCTAGCACAGATACGCAGTATTTT | CASSDASTDTQYF
- | TRBJ2-7 | many | TRBV20-1 | TGCAGTGCTAGACTAGCCTCCTACGAGCAGTACTTC | CSARLASYEQYF
- | TRBJ2-1 | once | TRBV11-1 | TGTGCCAGCAGCTTATCCAGGGGGAGTCGGGGGAGCTCCTACAATGAGCAGTTCTTC | CASSLSRGSRGSSYNEQFF
TRBD1 | TRBJ1-1 | few | TRBV2 | TGTGCCAGCAAAGAAAGGACAGGGGTTAGTTCTGAAGCTTTCTTT | CASKERTGVSSEAFF
TRBD1 | TRBJ2-2 | - | TRBV5-6 | TGTGCCAGCAGCTCTCCAGTCCGGGACAGGGGTGCCGGGGAGCTGTTTTTT | CASSSPVRDRGAGELFF
- | TRBJ1-1 | many | TRBV7-9 | TGTGCCAGCAGCCCAGGGGACTTCGGCACTGAAGCTTTCTTT | CASSPGDFGTEAFF
- | TRBJ2-4 | - | TRBV7-2 | TGTGCCAGCAGCTTAGAGGTAGCCAAAAACATTCAGTACTTC | CASSLEVAKNIQYF
- | TRBJ2-7 | - | TRBV28 | TGTGCCAGCACCCAGCCGACCAGGGTTGGCGAGCAGTACTTC | CASTQPTRVGEQYF
- | TRBJ2-7 | few | TRBV5-1 | TGCGCCAGCAGCGTGTCGCAGGGGACCTACGAGCAGTACTTC | CASSVSQGTYEQYF
- | TRBJ1-1 | - | TRBV7-9 | TGTGCCAGCAGCTCCTCAAGCAGCACTGAAGCTTTCTTT | CASSSSSSTEAFF
TRBD2 | TRBJ2-3 | - | TRBV9 | TGTGCCAGCAGCGTCCACCCGACTAGCGGGAGCGCAGATACGCAGTATTTT | CASSVHPTSGSADTQYF
TRBD2 | TRBJ2-1 | few | TRBV6-5 | TGTGCCAGCAGTTCCCTAGTGGGAGCGGGAGGGCCGAATGAGCAGTTCTTC | CASSSLVGAGGPNEQFF
- | TRBJ1-4 | many | TRBV20-1 | TGCAGTGCTATCACCACAACTAATGAAAAACTGTTTTTT | CSAITTTNEKLFF
- | TRBJ2-3 | - | TRBV12-3/TRBV12-4 | TGTGCCAGCAGTTTAGCTGGGAGTGCTCCAGATACGCAGTATTTT | CASSLAGSAPDTQYF
- | TRBJ2-1 | many | TRBV7-6 | TGTGCCAGCAGCTTATCCGTCTACAATGAGCAGTTCTTC | CASSLSVYNEQFF
- | TRBJ1-2 | few | TRBV6-4 | TGTGCCAGCAGTGACGGGATTAGTGGCTACACCTTC | CASSDGISGYTF